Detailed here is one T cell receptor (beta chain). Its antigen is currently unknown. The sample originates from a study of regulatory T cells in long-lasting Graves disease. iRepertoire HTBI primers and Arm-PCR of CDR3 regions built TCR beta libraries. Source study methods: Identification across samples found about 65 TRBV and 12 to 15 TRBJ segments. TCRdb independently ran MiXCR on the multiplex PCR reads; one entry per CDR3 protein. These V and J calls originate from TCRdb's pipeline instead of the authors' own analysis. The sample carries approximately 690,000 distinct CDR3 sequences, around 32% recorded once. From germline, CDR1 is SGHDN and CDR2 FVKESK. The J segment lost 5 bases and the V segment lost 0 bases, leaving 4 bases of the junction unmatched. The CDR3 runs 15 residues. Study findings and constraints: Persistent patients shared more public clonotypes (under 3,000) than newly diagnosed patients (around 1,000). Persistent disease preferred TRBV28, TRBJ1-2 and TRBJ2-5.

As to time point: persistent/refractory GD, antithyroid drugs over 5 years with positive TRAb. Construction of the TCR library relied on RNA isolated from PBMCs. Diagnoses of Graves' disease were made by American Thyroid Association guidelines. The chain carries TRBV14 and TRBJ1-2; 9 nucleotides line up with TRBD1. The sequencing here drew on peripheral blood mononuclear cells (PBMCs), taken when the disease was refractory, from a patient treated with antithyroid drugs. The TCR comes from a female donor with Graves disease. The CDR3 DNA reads TGTGCCAGCAGCCAAGATCTTGGGACAGGGTATGGCTACACCTTC. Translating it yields CASSQDLGTGYGYTF.